The 26 T cell receptor beta chains below come from one sample, sequenced in a study of T cell responses to AZD1222 COVID-19 vaccine. Assay: immunoSEQ multiplex PCR; the TCRdb copy retains only in-frame clones and omits some. The table has 86,000 or so clones, 90% to 95% seen once. This specimen was peripheral blood, taken 28 days after the second AZD1222 dose. The receptors here all came from an adult who received the AZD1222 COVID-19 vaccine.

The chain joins TRBV10-2 to TRBJ2-2; perhaps TRBD2 as D (5 bases). CDR3 length equals 14 residues. V was clipped by 0 bases and J by 5 bases, with 7 bases between them. Per the germline V gene, CDR1 is WSHSY and CDR2 is SAAADI. The CDR3 is CASSESRVTGELFF. In nucleotides, the CDR3 is TGCGCCAGCAGTGAGTCGAGGGTAACCGGGGAGCTGTTTTTT.

This chain connects TRBV27 to TRBJ1-2; 7 bases align to TRBD1. The germline gives CDR1 MNHEY, CDR2 SMNVEV (reference sequence). The CDR3 length is 13 residues. The V gene end was trimmed by 4 bases and the J gene end by 7 bases; junction bases not matched to a gene: 6. The CDR3 loop reads CASSSPTGSGYTF. The CDR3 coding sequence is TGTGCCAGCAGTTCCCCGACAGGGAGTGGCTACACCTTC.

This clone has a single count. The rearrangement uses TRBV19 and TRBJ1-2; TRBD1 agrees at 7 bases. The germline V gene has CDR1 LNHDA and CDR2 SQIVND (reference sequence). CDR3 size: 16 residues. V lost 6 bases, J lost 7 bases, and 17 bases stayed unmatched. In DNA form, the CDR3 reads TGTGCCAGTAGGGATTCACCGACAGGGCGTTCGGGTGGCTACACCTTC. It is translated as CASRDSPTGRSGGYTF.

This clone was counted a single time. The CDR3 spells CASSPRGTVNTEAFF. The CDR3 coding sequence is TGTGCCAGCAGCCCGAGGGGGACAGTGAACACTGAAGCTTTCTTT. The chain links TRBV7-9 to TRBJ1-1; 7 nucleotides agree with TRBD1. This CDR3 is 15 amino acids long. With V trimmed by 5 bases and J by 0 bases, 6 bases remained unmatched. CDR1 SEHNR and CDR2 FQNEAQ come from the germline V gene (reference sequence).

The chain uses TRBV19 and TRBJ1-5; D call uncertain. Germline V gene lookup returns CDR1 LNHDA and CDR2 SQIVND (reference sequence). The CDR3 runs 12 residues. V was cut by 5 bases and J by 4 bases, with 6 bases left in between. As DNA, the CDR3 is TGTGCCAGTAGTCGGAGGAATCAGCCCCAGCATTTT. Translated, it gives CASSRRNQPQHF.

The genes are TRBV12-3 or TRBV12-4 and TRBJ1-2; 7 bases are shared with TRBD1. V gave up 5 bases and J gave up 6 bases; unmatched junction bases: 6. There are 13 residues in the CDR3. CDR3 region: CASSPGQGDGYTF. In nucleotides, the CDR3 is TGTGCCAGCAGTCCCGGGCAGGGGGATGGCTACACCTTC.

V gene TRBV10-3 combines with J gene TRBJ1-2, with D perhaps TRBD1 (5 bases). The germline V and J ends were trimmed by 10 bases and 2 bases, with 14 bases remaining between them. From germline, CDR1 is ENHRY and CDR2 SYGVKD. The CDR3 is made up of 13 amino acids. The CDR3 region is CATSGTVNYGYTF. The CDR3 DNA is TGTGCCACCTCCGGGACGGTGAACTATGGCTACACCTTC.

The rearrangement uses TRBV7-3 and TRBJ2-5; 15 bases match TRBD2. This CDR3 has 19 amino acids. Trimming at V came to 5 bases and at J to 3 bases, leaving 13 bases not matched to a gene. Germline CDR1 reads SGHTA; CDR2 reads FQGTGA. In DNA, the CDR3 is TGTGCCAGCAGCCTCGGACTAGCGGGAGGGGGCGTTAGGAAAGAGACCCAGTACTTC. It is translated as CASSLGLAGGGVRKETQYF.

This clone was detected only a few times. The V gene is TRBV7-9, the J gene TRBJ1-2; 8 bases fit TRBD1. There are 16 residues in the CDR3. V trimming: 3 bases; J trimming: 1 base; junction bases outside the gene matches: 7. Germline V gene lookup returns CDR1 SEHNR and CDR2 FQNEAQ (reference sequence). The CDR3 DNA reads as TGTGCCAGCAGCTTGAAGGGCAGGGGGCTTAACTATGGCTACACCTTC. The encoded protein is CASSLKGRGLNYGYTF.

The rearrangement uses TRBV5-5 and TRBJ1-1, with 11 bases fitting TRBD1. CDR1 and CDR2 (germline): SGHKS, YYEKEE (reference sequence). The junction had 7 bases not matched to a gene; V was cut back by 3 bases and J by 3 bases. The CDR3 has 16 amino acids. The CDR3 DNA is TGTGCCAGCAGCTATCGGACAGGGGGCGAACACACTGAAGCTTTCTTT. This gives the protein CASSYRTGGEHTEAFF.

The chain is built from TRBV28 and TRBJ1-1; D uncertain. This CDR3 has 10 residues. Between the trimmed V and J ends, which lost 4 bases and 8 bases, there was a span of 5 bases. Germline loops: CDR1 MDHEN, CDR2 SYDVKM. CDR3 in amino acids: CASSSPEAFF. CDR3 coding DNA: TGTGCCAGCAGTTCCCCCGAAGCTTTCTTT.

V gene TRBV5-1 combines with J gene TRBJ2-3; D gene uncertain. V dropped 4 bases and J dropped 5 bases, with 8 bases sitting between them. Germline V CDR1 and CDR2: SGHRS, YFSETQ. There are 12 residues in the CDR3. This CDR3 reads CASSLNIDTQYF. The CDR3 DNA follows: TGCGCCAGCAGCCTGAATATAGATACGCAGTATTTT. Using reference TRBV5-1 and TRBJ2-3 for the parts outside the CDR3, the full variable domain is KAGVTQTPRYLIKTRGQQVTLSCSPISGHRSVSWYQQTPGQGLQFLFEYFSETQRNKGNFPGRFSGRQFSNSRSEMNVSTLELGDSALYLCASSLNIDTQYFGPGTRLTVL.

The chain joins TRBV5-1 to TRBJ1-1, with 7 bases identical to TRBD1. With V trimmed by 4 bases and J by 5 bases, 11 bases remained unmatched. Germline lookup yields CDR1 SGHRS and CDR2 YFSETQ. The CDR3 loop spans 15 amino acids. As DNA, the CDR3 is TGCGCCAGCAGCCTCGGACAGGCCTCGGGGACTGAAGCTTTCTTT. Translating it yields CASSLGQASGTEAFF.

V and J are TRBV7-3 and TRBJ1-1; D ambiguous. Germline V gene sequence: CDR1 SGHTA, CDR2 FQGTGA. With 4 bases removed from V and 4 bases from J, the gap between germline ends came to 10 bases. CDR3 size: 13 residues. The CDR3 reads CASSSYMGTEAFF. CDR3 in DNA: TGTGCCAGCAGCTCGTACATGGGCACTGAAGCTTTCTTT.

V gene TRBV27 combines with J gene TRBJ2-1, with 9 nucleotides matching TRBD2. V lost 4 bases to trimming and J lost 8 bases; unmatched junction nucleotides: 3. The CDR3 is 13 amino acids. Germline CDR1 MNHEY, CDR2 SMNVEV (reference sequence). In DNA, the CDR3 is TGTGCCAGCAGTTCTCGACTAGCGGATGAGCAGTTCTTC. Its translation is CASSSRLADEQFF.

This sequence joins TRBV5-1 and TRBJ2-3, with D perhaps assigned TRBD1 or TRBD2 (5 bases each). CDR1 is SGHRS and CDR2 is YFSETQ in the germline V gene. The CDR3 is 14 residues long. V shed 1 base and J shed 0 bases, with 6 bases lying between them. CDR3 nucleotide sequence: TGCGCCAGCAGCTTGTGGGGGAGCACAGATACGCAGTATTTT. Translation: CASSLWGSTDTQYF.

This chain uses TRBV6-6 with TRBJ2-5, with D perhaps TRBD1 or TRBD2 (6 bases each). The germline CDR1 and CDR2 sequences are MNHNY and SVGAGI (reference sequence). This CDR3 spans 12 amino acids. The CDR3 coding sequence is TGTGCTTCGTCCGGGGGCGCGCAGACCCAGTACTTC. It specifies CASSGGAQTQYF.

The rearrangement links TRBV6-5 to TRBJ1-1; D may be TRBD1 (6 bases). CDR3 length: 12 residues. V lost 10 bases, J lost 5 bases, and 14 bases lay in between. The germline CDR1 and CDR2 sequences are MNHEY and SVGAGI. The CDR3 spells CATRGVWTEAFF. CDR3 nucleotides: TGTGCCACCAGGGGCGTTTGGACTGAAGCTTTCTTT.

The V and J genes are TRBV11-2 and TRBJ2-1; no clear D gene. This CDR3 has 16 amino acids. Germline V gives CDR1 SGHAT, CDR2 FQNNGV. Trimming cost V 5 bases and J 0 bases, with 14 bases left between them. CDR3 DNA: TGTGCCAGCAGCAAACGGGTGGTTAGCTCCTACAATGAGCAGTTCTTC. Protein: CASSKRVVSSYNEQFF. The entire variable domain, with the rest obtained from reference TRBV11-2 and TRBJ2-1, is as follows: EAGVAQSPRYKIIEKRQSVAFWCNPISGHATLYWYQQILGQGPKLLIQFQNNGVVDDSQLPKDRFSAERLKGVDSTLKIQPAKLEDSAVYLCASSKRVVSSYNEQFFGPGTRLTVL.

The V and J genes are TRBV24-1 and TRBJ2-7; 11 nucleotides match TRBD2. Per germline, CDR1 KGHDR and CDR2 SFDVKD. This CDR3 has 13 amino acids. Trimming took 12 bases from V and 4 from J; bases not matched to a gene: 7. CDR3 residues: CAASTSGSYEQYF. CDR3 nucleotide sequence: TGTGCCGCTTCTACTAGCGGGAGTTACGAGCAGTACTTC.

CDR3 bases: TGCGCCAGCAGCTCAAATATTAATGAAAAACTGTTTTTT. As protein: CASSSNINEKLFF. The chain couples TRBV5-1 to TRBJ1-4; D is ambiguous. The CDR3 has 13 residues. The V and J ends lost 3 bases and 4 bases respectively, with 7 bases between them. Per the germline V gene, CDR1 is SGHRS and CDR2 is YFSETQ.

This chain uses TRBV5-4 with TRBJ2-5; TRBD2 matches at 11 bases. The germline gives CDR1 SGHNT, CDR2 YYREEE (reference sequence). The CDR3 consists of 16 residues. V was clipped by 0 bases and J by 4 bases; unmatched bases: 5. The CDR3 nucleotides read TGTGCCAGCAGCTTGGGGGGTGGACTAGCGGGAGAGACCCAGTACTTC. Protein: CASSLGGGLAGETQYF.

V and J are TRBV24-1 and TRBJ2-1; 10 nucleotides line up with TRBD2. The CDR3 covers 19 residues. V shed 0 bases and J 0 bases; nucleotides not matched to a gene: 7. Germline V gene data show CDR1 as KGHDR and CDR2 as SFDVKD. CDR3 region: CATSDLRWTSGNSYNEQFF. CDR3 coding DNA: TGTGCCACCAGTGATTTGCGGTGGACTAGCGGAAACTCCTACAATGAGCAGTTCTTC.

Here the CDR3 DNA reads TGTGCCAGCAGCCACTCTCGCGTCAGCGGGAGAGGGCCAGATACGCAGTATTTT. Protein sequence: CASSHSRVSGRGPDTQYF. The chain has TRBV4-2 and TRBJ2-3; 8 nucleotides line up with TRBD2. Germline assignment: CDR1 LGHNA and CDR2 YNFKEQ. The V segment lost 3 bases and the J segment 4 bases; nucleotides outside the gene matches: 15. The CDR3 runs to 18 residues.

The genes are TRBV27 and TRBJ2-7; TRBD1 matches 8 bases. This CDR3 comprises 13 residues. Trimming took 8 bases from V and 6 from J; bases not matched to a gene: 9. Germline V CDR1 and CDR2: MNHEY, SMNVEV (reference sequence). In nucleotides, the CDR3 is TGTGCCAGCTCTCTCAGGACAGGGCTCGAGCAGTACTTC. The encoded protein is CASSLRTGLEQYF.

This rearrangement joins TRBV20-1 to TRBJ1-2; 9 bases are a match to TRBD1. The CDR3 spans 17 residues. Germline V lookup: CDR1 DFQATT, CDR2 SNEGSKA (reference sequence). V dropped 3 bases and J dropped 2; count of bases not matched to a gene: 13. The CDR3 DNA reads as TGCAGTGCTAGTCATCTAAACTACAGGGGGCCCAACTATGGCTACACCTTC. This encodes CSASHLNYRGPNYGYTF.